These T cell receptor beta chains were read from a single sample in a study of blood T cell repertoires in COVID-19. Profiled with immunoSEQ multiplex PCR; TCRdb holds only in-frame clones, not every one. This table holds 290,000 or so clones, about four fifths found once. Sequencing used PBMCs or T cells enriched from blood (not recorded which). Receptors were obtained from a man aged 40-50 years who had been exposed to COVID-19. Each CDR3 is given with its conserved first and last residue. The order of the fields is J gene, clone size, V gene, D gene, CDR3 protein, CDR3 DNA. The D gene is left open where the match is weak. Clone size is shown for a subset of rows, as once, few, many or a class of expanded clone.

TRBJ2-2 | - | TRBV11-2 | - | CASSLEGSGTGELFF | TGTGCCAGCAGCTTAGAAGGGTCGGGAACCGGGGAGCTGTTTTTT
TRBJ2-7 | - | TRBV18 | - | CASSPKVGQPYEQYF | TGTGCCAGCTCACCAAAGGTGGGCCAGCCCTACGAGCAGTACTTC
TRBJ2-3 | - | TRBV3-1/TRBV3-2 | TRBD2 | CASSQDLSPGGDTQYF | TGTGCCAGCAGCCAAGATCTAAGCCCGGGAGGGGATACGCAGTATTTT
TRBJ2-5 | - | TRBV6-9 | TRBD2 | CASSSSRLAGVWETQYF | TGTGCCAGCAGTTCGAGCCGACTAGCGGGAGTTTGGGAGACCCAGTACTTC
TRBJ2-1 | - | TRBV30 | TRBD2 | CAWSAVAGGEQFF | TGTGCCTGGAGTGCAGTAGCGGGAGGGGAGCAGTTCTTC
TRBJ1-2 | - | TRBV2 | - | CASTPDSGDYGYTF | TGTGCCAGCACCCCGGACAGTGGGGATTACGGCTACACCTTC
TRBJ1-3 | - | TRBV19 | - | CASSIIDSSSGNTIYF | TGTGCCAGTAGTATAATCGACTCCAGCTCTGGAAACACCATATATTTT
TRBJ1-1 | once | TRBV5-1 | - | CASSKGTSGTEAFF | TGCGCCAGCTCGAAAGGGACATCGGGGACTGAAGCTTTCTTT
TRBJ1-1 | - | TRBV13 | TRBD1 | CASSPSHPGQSFQNTEAFF | TGTGCCAGCAGCCCCAGCCATCCGGGACAGTCGTTTCAGAACACTGAAGCTTTCTTT
TRBJ2-2 | - | TRBV30 | TRBD2 | CASSGTSGRTAELFF | TGTGCCTCGTCCGGGACTAGCGGGAGGACGGCCGAGCTGTTTTTT
TRBJ2-7 | - | TRBV6-5 | TRBD1 | CASGDRTYEQYF | TGTGCCAGTGGGGACAGGACGTACGAGCAGTACTTC
TRBJ2-7 | - | TRBV13 | TRBD2 | CASGELQRESREGQYF | TGTGCCAGCGGGGAACTACAGCGGGAGAGCCGAGAGGGGCAGTACTTC
TRBJ2-1 | - | TRBV24-1 | TRBD2 | CATSDPRTSGRAGEQFF | TGTGCCACCAGTGATCCTAGAACTAGCGGGAGGGCCGGTGAGCAGTTCTTC
TRBJ2-1 | - | TRBV14 | TRBD1 | CASSQKTGVVPYNEQFF | TGTGCCAGCAGCCAAAAGACAGGGGTAGTACCCTACAATGAGCAGTTCTTC
TRBJ2-7 | - | TRBV5-5 | - | CASSFFTAYEQYF | TGTGCCAGCAGCTTTTTTACAGCCTACGAGCAGTACTTC
TRBJ1-6 | - | TRBV19 | TRBD1 | CASHTGVPNSPLHF | TGTGCCAGTCATACAGGGGTCCCAAATTCACCCCTCCACTTT
TRBJ2-1 | - | TRBV5-1 | TRBD2 | CASSRGTSGPSQFF | TGCGCCAGCAGCCGCGGGACTAGCGGGCCATCGCAGTTCTTC
TRBJ2-5 | - | TRBV18 | - | CASSPGTVQETQYF | TGTGCCAGCTCACCAGGAACAGTCCAAGAGACCCAGTACTTC
TRBJ1-1 | - | TRBV11-2 | - | CASSLPVNTEAFF | TGTGCCAGCAGCTTACCCGTGAACACTGAAGCTTTCTTT
TRBJ2-3 | - | TRBV5-1 | - | CASSLEGRGHDTQYF | TGCGCCAGCAGCTTGGAGGGTAGGGGTCACGATACGCAGTATTTT
TRBJ2-2 | - | TRBV7-9 | TRBD2 | CASRLAGGPTGELFF | TGTGCCAGCAGATTAGCGGGAGGGCCGACCGGGGAGCTGTTTTTT
TRBJ2-7 | - | TRBV3-1/TRBV3-2 | TRBD2 | CASSLGLAWSYEQYF | TGTGCCAGCAGCCTTGGACTAGCATGGTCCTACGAGCAGTACTTC
TRBJ1-2 | - | TRBV6-4 | TRBD1 | CASSPKTGHDDYGYTF | TGTGCCAGCAGTCCGAAGACAGGGCATGATGACTATGGCTACACCTTC
TRBJ1-1 | - | TRBV19 | - | CASRRQALGTEAFF | TGTGCCAGTAGGAGACAGGCGTTGGGCACTGAAGCTTTCTTT
TRBJ2-5 | - | TRBV5-4 | TRBD2 | CASSPDLVAGAVETQYF | TGTGCCAGCAGCCCTGATTTGGTAGCGGGAGCGGTTGAGACCCAGTACTTC
TRBJ1-2 | - | TRBV25-1 | TRBD1 | CASSVGTGLGQIYGYTF | TGTGCCAGCAGTGTCGGGACAGGGCTCGGACAAATCTATGGCTACACCTTC
TRBJ1-2 | once | TRBV9 | - | CASSVGQAYGYTF | TGTGCCAGCAGCGTGGGCCAGGCCTATGGCTACACCTTC
TRBJ2-1 | - | TRBV2 | - | CASRSEARAGNEQFF | TGTGCCAGCAGGTCTGAGGCGAGGGCGGGCAATGAGCAGTTCTTC